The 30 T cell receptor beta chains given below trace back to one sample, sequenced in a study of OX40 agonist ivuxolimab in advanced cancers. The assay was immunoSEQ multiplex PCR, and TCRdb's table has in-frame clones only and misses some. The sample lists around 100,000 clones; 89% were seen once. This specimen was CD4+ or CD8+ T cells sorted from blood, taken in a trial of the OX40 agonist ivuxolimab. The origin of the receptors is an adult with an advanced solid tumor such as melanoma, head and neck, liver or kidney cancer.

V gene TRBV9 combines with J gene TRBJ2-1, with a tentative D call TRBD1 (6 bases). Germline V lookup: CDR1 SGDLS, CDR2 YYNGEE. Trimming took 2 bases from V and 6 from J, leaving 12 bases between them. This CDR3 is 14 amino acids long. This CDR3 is CASSVQGPGNEQFF. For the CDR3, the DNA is TGTGCCAGCAGCGTCCAGGGGCCAGGCAATGAGCAGTTCTTC.

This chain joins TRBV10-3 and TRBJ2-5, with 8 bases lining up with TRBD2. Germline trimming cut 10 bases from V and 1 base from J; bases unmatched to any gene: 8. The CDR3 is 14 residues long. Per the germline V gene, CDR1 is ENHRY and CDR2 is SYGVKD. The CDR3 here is CATRPGTSQETQYF. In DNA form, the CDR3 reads TGTGCCACCCGGCCTGGGACTAGCCAAGAGACCCAGTACTTC.

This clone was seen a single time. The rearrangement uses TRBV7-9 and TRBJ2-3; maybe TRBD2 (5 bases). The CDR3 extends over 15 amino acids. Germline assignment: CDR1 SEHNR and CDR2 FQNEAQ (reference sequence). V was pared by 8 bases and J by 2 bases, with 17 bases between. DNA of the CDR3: TGTGCCAGCGGGTCGCGGACGGGAAACACAGATACGCAGTATTTT. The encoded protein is CASGSRTGNTDTQYF. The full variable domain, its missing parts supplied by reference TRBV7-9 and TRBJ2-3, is DTGVSQNPRHKITKRGQNVTFRCDPISEHNRLYWYRQTLGQGPEFLTYFQNEAQLEKSRLLSDRFSAERPKGSFSTLEIQRTEQGDSAMYLCASGSRTGNTDTQYFGPGTRLTVL.

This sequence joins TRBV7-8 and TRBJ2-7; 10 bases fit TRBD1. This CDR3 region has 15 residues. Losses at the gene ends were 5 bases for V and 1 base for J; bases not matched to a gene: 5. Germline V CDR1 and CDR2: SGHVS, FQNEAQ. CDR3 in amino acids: CASSRRDRGSYEQYF. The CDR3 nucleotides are TGTGCCAGCAGCAGACGGGACAGGGGATCCTACGAGCAGTACTTC. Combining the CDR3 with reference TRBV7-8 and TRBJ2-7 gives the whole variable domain GAGVSQSPRYKVAKRGQDVALRCDPISGHVSLFWYQQALGQGPEFLTYFQNEAQLDKSGLPSDRFFAERPEGSVSTLKIQRTQQEDSAVYLCASSRRDRGSYEQYFGPGTRLTVT.

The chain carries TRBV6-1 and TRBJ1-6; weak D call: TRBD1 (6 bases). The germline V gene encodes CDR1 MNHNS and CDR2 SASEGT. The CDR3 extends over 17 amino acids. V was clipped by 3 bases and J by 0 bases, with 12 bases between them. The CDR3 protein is CASSDLQGSSYNSPLHF. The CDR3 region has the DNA TGTGCCAGCAGTGACCTGCAGGGGAGCTCCTATAATTCACCCCTCCACTTT.

The CDR3 DNA reads TGTGCCAGTAGCCAACTAGCGTCCCCGTACGAGCAGTACTTC. Its translation: CASSQLASPYEQYF. The chain employs TRBV19 and TRBJ2-7, with TRBD2 identical over 7 bases. The trim removed 6 bases at V and 4 bases at J, leaving 9 bases unmatched. The CDR3 loop spans 14 amino acids. Germline V gives CDR1 LNHDA, CDR2 SQIVND (reference sequence).

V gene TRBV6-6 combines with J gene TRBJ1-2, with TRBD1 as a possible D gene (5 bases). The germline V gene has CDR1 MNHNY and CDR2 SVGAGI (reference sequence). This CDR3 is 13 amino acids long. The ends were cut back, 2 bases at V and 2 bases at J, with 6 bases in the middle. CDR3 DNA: TGTGCCAGCAGTTACGACAGCAACTATGGCTACACCTTC. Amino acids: CASSYDSNYGYTF.

CDR3 loop: CASNPINIAGGEQYF. The CDR3 DNA sequence: TGTGCCAGCAACCCCATAAACATTGCGGGGGGCGAGCAGTACTTC. The V and J genes are TRBV6-1 and TRBJ2-7, with 8 bases that match TRBD2. Germline CDR1 MNHNS, CDR2 SASEGT. The ends lost 7 bases at V and 6 bases at J; junction bases unmatched: 14. CDR3 size: 15 residues.

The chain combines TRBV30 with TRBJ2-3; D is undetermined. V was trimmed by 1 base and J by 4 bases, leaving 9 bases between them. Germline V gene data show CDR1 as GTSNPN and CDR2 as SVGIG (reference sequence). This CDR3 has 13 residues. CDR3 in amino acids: CAWSAGSSDTQYF. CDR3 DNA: TGTGCCTGGAGTGCGGGTTCATCAGATACGCAGTATTTT.

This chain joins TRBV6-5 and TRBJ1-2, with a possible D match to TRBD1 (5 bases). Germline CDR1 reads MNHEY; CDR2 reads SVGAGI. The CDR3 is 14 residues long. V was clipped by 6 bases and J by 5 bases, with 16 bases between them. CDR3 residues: CASRATGRLYGYTF. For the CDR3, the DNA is TGTGCCAGCAGAGCAACGGGACGGCTGTATGGCTACACCTTC.

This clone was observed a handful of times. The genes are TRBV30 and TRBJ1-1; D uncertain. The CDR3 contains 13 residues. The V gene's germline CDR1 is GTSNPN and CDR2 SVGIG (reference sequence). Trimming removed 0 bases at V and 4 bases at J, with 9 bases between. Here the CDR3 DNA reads TGTGCCTGGAGTGTTTCCAGTACCACTGAAGCTTTCTTT. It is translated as CAWSVSSTTEAFF.

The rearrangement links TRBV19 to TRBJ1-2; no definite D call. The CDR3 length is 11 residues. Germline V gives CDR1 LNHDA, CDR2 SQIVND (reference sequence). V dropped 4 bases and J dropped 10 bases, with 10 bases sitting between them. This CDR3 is CASSTRVDYTF. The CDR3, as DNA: TGTGCCAGTAGTACGAGGGTTGACTACACCTTC.

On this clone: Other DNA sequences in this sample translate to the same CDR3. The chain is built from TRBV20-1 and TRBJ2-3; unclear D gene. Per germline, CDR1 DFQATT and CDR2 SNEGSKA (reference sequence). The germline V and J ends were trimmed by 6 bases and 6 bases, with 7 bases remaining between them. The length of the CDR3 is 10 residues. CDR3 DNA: TGCAGTGCGGCCCGGGATACGCAGTATTTT. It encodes CSAARDTQYF.

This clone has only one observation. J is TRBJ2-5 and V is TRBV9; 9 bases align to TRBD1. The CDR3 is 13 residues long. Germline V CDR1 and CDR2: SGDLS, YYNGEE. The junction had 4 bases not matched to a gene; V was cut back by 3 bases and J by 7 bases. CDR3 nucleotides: TGTGCCAGCAGCGGCGGACAGGGGTCGACCCAGTACTTC. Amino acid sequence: CASSGGQGSTQYF.

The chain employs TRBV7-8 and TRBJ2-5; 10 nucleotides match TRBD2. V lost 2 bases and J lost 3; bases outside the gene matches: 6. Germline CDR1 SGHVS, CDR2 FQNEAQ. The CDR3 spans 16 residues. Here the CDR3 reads CASSLYSGGLKETQYF. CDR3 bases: TGTGCCAGCAGCTTATATAGCGGGGGGCTCAAAGAGACCCAGTACTTC.

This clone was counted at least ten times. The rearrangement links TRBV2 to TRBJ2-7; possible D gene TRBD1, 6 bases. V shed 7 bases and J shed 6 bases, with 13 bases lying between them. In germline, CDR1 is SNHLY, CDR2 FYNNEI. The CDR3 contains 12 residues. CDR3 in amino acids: CASKRDKPEQYF. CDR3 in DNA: TGTGCCAGCAAACGGGACAAGCCCGAGCAGTACTTC.

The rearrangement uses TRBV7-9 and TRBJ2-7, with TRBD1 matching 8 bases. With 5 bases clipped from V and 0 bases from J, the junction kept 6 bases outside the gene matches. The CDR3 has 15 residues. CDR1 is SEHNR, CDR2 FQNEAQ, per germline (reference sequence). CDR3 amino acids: CASSPGQGSSYEQYF. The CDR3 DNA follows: TGTGCCAGCAGCCCAGGACAGGGAAGCTCCTACGAGCAGTACTTC. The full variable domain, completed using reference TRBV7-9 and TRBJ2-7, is DTGVSQNPRHKITKRGQNVTFRCDPISEHNRLYWYRQTLGQGPEFLTYFQNEAQLEKSRLLSDRFSAERPKGSFSTLEIQRTEQGDSAMYLCASSPGQGSSYEQYFGPGTRLTVT.

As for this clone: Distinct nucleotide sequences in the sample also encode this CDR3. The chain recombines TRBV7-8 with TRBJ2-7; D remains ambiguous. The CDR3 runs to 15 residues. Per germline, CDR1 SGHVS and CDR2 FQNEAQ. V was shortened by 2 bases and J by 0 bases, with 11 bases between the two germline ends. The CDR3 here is CASSLSGPSSYEQYF. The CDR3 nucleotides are TGTGCCAGCAGCTTAAGTGGGCCAAGCTCCTACGAGCAGTACTTC. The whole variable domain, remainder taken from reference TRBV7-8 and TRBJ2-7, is GAGVSQSPRYKVAKRGQDVALRCDPISGHVSLFWYQQALGQGPEFLTYFQNEAQLDKSGLPSDRFFAERPEGSVSTLKIQRTQQEDSAVYLCASSLSGPSSYEQYFGPGTRLTVT.

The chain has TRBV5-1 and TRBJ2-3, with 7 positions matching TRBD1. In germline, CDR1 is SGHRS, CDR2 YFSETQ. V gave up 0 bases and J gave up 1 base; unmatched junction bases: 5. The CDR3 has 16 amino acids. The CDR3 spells CASSLGQGTGTDTQYF. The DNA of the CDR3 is TGCGCCAGCAGCTTGGGACAGGGAACGGGCACAGATACGCAGTATTTT. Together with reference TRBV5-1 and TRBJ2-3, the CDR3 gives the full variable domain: KAGVTQTPRYLIKTRGQQVTLSCSPISGHRSVSWYQQTPGQGLQFLFEYFSETQRNKGNFPGRFSGRQFSNSRSEMNVSTLELGDSALYLCASSLGQGTGTDTQYFGPGTRLTVL.

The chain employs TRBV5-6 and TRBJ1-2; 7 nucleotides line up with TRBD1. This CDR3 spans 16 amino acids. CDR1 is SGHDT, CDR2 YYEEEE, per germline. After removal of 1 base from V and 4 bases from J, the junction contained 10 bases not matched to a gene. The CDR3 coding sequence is TGTGCCAGCAGCTTGAGGTCTCAGGGGGGACCCTATGGCTACACCTTC. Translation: CASSLRSQGGPYGYTF.

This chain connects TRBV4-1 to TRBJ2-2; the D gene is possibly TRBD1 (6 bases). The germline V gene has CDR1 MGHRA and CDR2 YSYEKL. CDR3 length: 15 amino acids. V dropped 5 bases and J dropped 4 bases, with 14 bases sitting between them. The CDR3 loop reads CASSYRTDRTGELFF. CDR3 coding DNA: TGCGCCAGCAGCTATAGGACAGACCGCACCGGGGAGCTGTTTTTT.

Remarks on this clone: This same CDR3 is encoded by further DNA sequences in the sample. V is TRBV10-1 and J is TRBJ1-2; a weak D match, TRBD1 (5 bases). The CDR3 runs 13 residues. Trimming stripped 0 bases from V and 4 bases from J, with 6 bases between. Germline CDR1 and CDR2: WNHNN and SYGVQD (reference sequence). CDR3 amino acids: CASSESGTYGYTF. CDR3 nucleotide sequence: TGCGCCAGCAGTGAGTCCGGGACCTATGGCTACACCTTC.

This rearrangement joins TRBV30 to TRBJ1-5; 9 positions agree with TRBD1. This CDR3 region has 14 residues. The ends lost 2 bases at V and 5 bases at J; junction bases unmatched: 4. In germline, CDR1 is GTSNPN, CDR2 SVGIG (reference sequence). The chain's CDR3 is CAWSHTGGHQPQHF. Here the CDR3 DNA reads TGTGCCTGGAGTCATACAGGGGGCCATCAGCCCCAGCATTTT.

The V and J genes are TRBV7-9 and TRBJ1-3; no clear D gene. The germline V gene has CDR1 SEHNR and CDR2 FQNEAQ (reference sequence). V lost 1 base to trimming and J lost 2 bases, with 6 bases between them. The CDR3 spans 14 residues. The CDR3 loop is CASSLEGTGNTIYF. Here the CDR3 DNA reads TGTGCCAGCAGCTTAGAGGGTACTGGAAACACCATATATTTT.

The CDR3 bases are TGTGCCAGCAGTCGACGAGAGGAGCTCAATCAGCCCCAGCATTTT. Translated: CASSRREELNQPQHF. The V gene is TRBV28, the J gene TRBJ1-5; D gene uncertain. Between the trimmed V and J ends, which lost 5 bases and 3 bases, there was a span of 14 bases. The CDR3 has 15 residues. Germline-derived CDR1 and CDR2 are MDHEN and SYDVKM.

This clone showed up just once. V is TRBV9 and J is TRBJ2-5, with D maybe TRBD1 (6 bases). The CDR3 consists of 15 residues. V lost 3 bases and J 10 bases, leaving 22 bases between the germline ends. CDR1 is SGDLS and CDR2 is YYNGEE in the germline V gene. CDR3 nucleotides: TGTGCCAGCAGCGCCACAACAGGGACGAGCAGAAGCCAGTACTTC. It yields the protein CASSATTGTSRSQYF.

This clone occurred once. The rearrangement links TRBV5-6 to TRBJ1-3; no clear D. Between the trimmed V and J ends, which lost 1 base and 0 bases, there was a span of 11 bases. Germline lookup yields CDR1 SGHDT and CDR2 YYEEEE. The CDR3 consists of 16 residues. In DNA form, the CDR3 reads TGTGCCAGCAGCTTGAGGGCGGCGACCTCTGGAAACACCATATATTTT. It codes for CASSLRAATSGNTIYF.

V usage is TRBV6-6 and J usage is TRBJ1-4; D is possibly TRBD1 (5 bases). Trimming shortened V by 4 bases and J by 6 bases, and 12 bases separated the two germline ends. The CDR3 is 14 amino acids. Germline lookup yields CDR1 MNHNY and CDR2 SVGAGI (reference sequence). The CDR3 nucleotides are TGTGCCAGCAGTTCAAGGGGTTTATATGAAAAACTGTTTTTT. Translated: CASSSRGLYEKLFF.

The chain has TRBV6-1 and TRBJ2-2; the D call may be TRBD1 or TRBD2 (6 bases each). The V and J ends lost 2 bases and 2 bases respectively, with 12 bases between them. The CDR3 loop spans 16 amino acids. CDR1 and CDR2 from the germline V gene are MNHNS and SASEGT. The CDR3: CASSELGGTNTGELFF. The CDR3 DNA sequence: TGTGCCAGCAGTGAACTTGGCGGGACAAACACCGGGGAGCTGTTTTTT.

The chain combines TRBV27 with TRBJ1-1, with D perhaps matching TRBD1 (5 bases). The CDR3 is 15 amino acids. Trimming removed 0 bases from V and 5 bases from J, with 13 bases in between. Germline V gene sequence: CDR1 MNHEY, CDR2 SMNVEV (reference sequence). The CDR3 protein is CASSLSAGMMTEAFF. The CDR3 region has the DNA TGTGCCAGCAGTTTATCCGCAGGGATGATGACTGAAGCTTTCTTT.